One and the same sample provided the 27 T cell receptor beta chains below, sequenced in a study of PD-1 blockade in classical Hodgkin lymphoma. Time point indicated: newly diagnosed, previously untreated cHL patient sample. The authors enriched CD8+ T cells from thawed PBMCs via magnetic negative selection. Libraries were prepared by immunoSEQ multiplex PCR; TCRdb keeps only in-frame clonotypes and omits some of them. The sample yields over 14,000 clones, over 80% seen once. The sequencing input was CD8+ T cells from blood. Receptors originate from a human donor with classical Hodgkin lymphoma.

The rearrangement links TRBV6-5 to TRBJ2-2; D is ambiguous. CDR3 length: 15 residues. The V gene lost 2 bases and the J gene lost 4 bases, with 11 bases spanning the gap. Germline V CDR1 and CDR2: MNHEY, SVGAGI. CDR3 region: CASSYPSDGTGELFF. As DNA, the CDR3 is TGTGCCAGCAGTTACCCGTCTGACGGCACCGGGGAGCTGTTTTTT.

The genes are TRBV28 and TRBJ2-2, with D perhaps TRBD2 (5 bases). The CDR3 runs to 15 residues. Trimming shortened V by 7 bases and J by 4 bases, and 16 bases separated the two germline ends. CDR1 and CDR2 from the germline V gene are MDHEN and SYDVKM. Here the CDR3 DNA reads TGTGCCAGCACCCCGGACTCACTGGGCACCGGGGAGCTGTTTTTT. This sequence encodes CASTPDSLGTGELFF.

This clone has only a few counts. The chain couples TRBV5-5 to TRBJ2-7, with D possibly being TRBD1 or TRBD2 (5 bases each). Germline-derived CDR1 and CDR2 are SGHKS and YYEKEE (reference sequence). This CDR3 comprises 11 residues. V lost 4 bases to trimming and J lost 12 bases, with 14 bases between them. In DNA, the CDR3 is TGTGCCAGCAGCGGGGGATTCGAATTGTACTTC. This translates into CASSGGFELYF. Full variable domain (missing parts from reference TRBV5-5 and TRBJ2-7): DAGVTQSPTHLIKTRGQQVTLRCSPISGHKSVSWYQQVLGQGPQFIFQYYEKEERGRGNFPDRFSARQFPNYSSELNVNALLLGDSALYLCASSGGFELYFGPGTRLTVT.

The chain carries TRBV7-6 and TRBJ2-5, with unresolved D. Germline V CDR1 and CDR2: SGHVS, FNYEAQ. There are 15 residues in the CDR3. V dropped 6 bases and J dropped 4 bases, with 18 bases sitting between them. The CDR3 region has the DNA TGTGCCAGCAGTCACGACTGGATTTGGGGAGAGACCCAGTACTTC. Translation gives CASSHDWIWGETQYF.

This clone has more than one count but fewer than ten. The rearrangement joins TRBV7-9 to TRBJ1-2; D not resolved. CDR1 is SEHNR and CDR2 is FQNEAQ in the germline V gene (reference sequence). V was clipped by 5 bases and J by 3 bases, with 10 bases between them. The CDR3 sequence is 13 residues long. This chain's CDR3 is CASSAAGDYGYTF. The CDR3 coding sequence is TGTGCCAGCAGCGCCGCCGGCGACTATGGCTACACCTTC.

V and J are TRBV11-3 and TRBJ2-1; 9 bases align to TRBD1. V shed 7 bases, J shed 5 bases, and the junction held 6 bases outside the gene matches. CDR3 length: 14 residues. From germline, CDR1 is SGHNT and CDR2 YENEEA. The CDR3 loop is CASTPDRGHNEQFF. The CDR3 coding sequence is TGTGCCAGCACCCCGGACAGGGGCCACAATGAGCAGTTCTTC.

On this clone: Other nucleotide sequences from this sample produce the same CDR3. V usage is TRBV7-6 and J usage is TRBJ2-2; D remains unclear. V lost 6 bases, J lost 5 bases, and 7 bases lay in between. Germline-derived CDR1 and CDR2 are SGHVS and FNYEAQ. The CDR3 is 12 residues long. CDR3 amino acids: CASSPGTGELFF. In DNA form, the CDR3 reads TGTGCCAGCAGTCCTGGGACCGGGGAGCTGTTTTTT. The entire variable domain, with the rest obtained from reference TRBV7-6 and TRBJ2-2, is as follows: GAGVSQSPRYKVTKRGQDVALRCDPISGHVSLYWYRQALGQGPEFLTYFNYEAQQDKSGLPNDRFSAERPEGSISTLTIQRTEQRDSAMYRCASSPGTGELFFGEGSRLTVL.

The V and J genes are TRBV6-6 and TRBJ1-1; possibly TRBD1 for D (5 bases). Germline V lookup: CDR1 MNHNY, CDR2 SVGAGI (reference sequence). V lost 2 bases, J lost 4 bases, and 8 bases lay in between. The CDR3 totals 13 residues. The CDR3 protein is CASSYGGGTEAFF. The CDR3 DNA sequence: TGTGCCAGCAGTTACGGTGGGGGCACTGAAGCTTTCTTT.

The sample holds one count of this clone. The chain is built from TRBV5-6 and TRBJ1-2; 7 nucleotides agree with TRBD1. V lost 1 base and J lost 6; bases outside the gene matches: 12. Germline assignment: CDR1 SGHDT and CDR2 YYEEEE. This CDR3 region has 16 residues. CDR3 protein: CASSLSGAGGRDGYTF. CDR3 sequence (DNA): TGTGCCAGCAGCTTGTCTGGGGCAGGGGGTCGGGATGGCTACACCTTC. Variable domain in full (rest from reference TRBV5-6 and TRBJ1-2): DAGVTQSPTHLIKTRGQQVTLRCSPKSGHDTVSWYQQALGQGPQFIFQYYEEEERQRGNFPDRFSGHQFPNYSSELNVNALLLGDSALYLCASSLSGAGGRDGYTFGSGTRLTVV.

This clone was detected only once. V is TRBV14 and J is TRBJ2-2, with 8 bases lining up with TRBD2. V lost 4 bases, J lost 8 bases, and 15 bases stayed unmatched. This CDR3 has 17 amino acids. Germline loops: CDR1 SGHDN, CDR2 FVKESK. CDR3 DNA: TGTGCCAGCAGCCTTCTTATTAGCGGGGATTCGATTGGGGAGCTGTTTTTT. It yields the protein CASSLLISGDSIGELFF.

The chain uses TRBV19 and TRBJ1-2, with D tentatively TRBD1 (5 bases). Per germline, CDR1 LNHDA and CDR2 SQIVND (reference sequence). V dropped 4 bases and J dropped 1 base, with 13 bases sitting between them. CDR3 length: 15 amino acids. The DNA for the CDR3 is TGTGCCAGTAGTAACCCCGGGGACCTTAACTATGGCTACACCTTC. Protein: CASSNPGDLNYGYTF.

This clone was seen just once. The chain uses TRBV2 and TRBJ2-7; TRBD1 might be the D (7 bases). With 4 bases removed from V and 4 bases from J, the gap between germline ends came to 17 bases. Germline loops: CDR1 SNHLY, CDR2 FYNNEI. CDR3 length: 15 residues. The CDR3 protein is CASSGPEGARYEQYF. CDR3 DNA sequence: TGTGCCAGCAGTGGGCCGGAGGGGGCGCGGTACGAGCAGTACTTC.

The rearrangement uses TRBV4-1 and TRBJ1-1; TRBD1 might be the D (5 bases). Germline V CDR1 and CDR2: MGHRA, YSYEKL. The length of the CDR3 is 17 residues. V was pared by 2 bases and J by 0 bases, with 16 bases between. CDR3 DNA sequence: TGCGCCAGCAGCCAAAAACCGGGTGAGGGGATGAACACTGAAGCTTTCTTT. Translation: CASSQKPGEGMNTEAFF.

The chain uses TRBV7-9 and TRBJ1-1, with TRBD1 matching 8 bases. The CDR3 sequence is 15 residues long. J gave up 3 bases and V 3 bases, and 6 bases lay outside the gene matches. The germline CDR1 and CDR2 sequences are SEHNR and FQNEAQ (reference sequence). CDR3 nucleotide sequence: TGTGCCAGCAGCTTCCAGACAGGGGTCCACACTGAAGCTTTCTTT. It codes for CASSFQTGVHTEAFF.

This clone showed up just a few times. The gene calls are TRBV28 and TRBJ1-2; possible D gene TRBD1, 6 bases. CDR3 length equals 13 residues. CDR1 and CDR2 (germline): MDHEN, SYDVKM. Trimming shortened V by 5 bases and J by 4 bases, and 11 bases separated the two germline ends. This chain's CDR3 is CASSMGGAYGYTF. In DNA, the CDR3 is TGTGCCAGCAGTATGGGGGGGGCCTATGGCTACACCTTC.

The CDR3 protein is CASSPPDTENTEAFF. Written as DNA, the CDR3 is TGTGCCAGCAGCCCCCCCGACACCGAGAACACTGAAGCTTTCTTT. This sequence joins TRBV11-1 and TRBJ1-1, with no clear D. This CDR3 comprises 15 residues. The V gene lost 5 bases and the J gene lost 1 base, with 14 bases spanning the gap. Germline assignment: CDR1 SGHAT and CDR2 FQDESV (reference sequence).

CDR3 coding DNA: TGCGCCAGCACCGCAATTCTGACCGGTAAGGGTCGGGACAATGAGCAGTTCTTC. Its translation is CASTAILTGKGRDNEQFF. V and J are TRBV4-1 and TRBJ2-1; D gene unclear. CDR3 size: 18 residues. Germline CDR1 reads MGHRA; CDR2 reads YSYEKL. Trimming shortened V by 7 bases and J by 5 bases, and 27 bases separated the two germline ends.

The chain employs TRBV14 and TRBJ2-7; possibly TRBD1 or TRBD2 for D (6 bases each). CDR3 length: 14 residues. Germline V CDR1 and CDR2: SGHDN, FVKESK. The germline V and J ends were trimmed by 3 bases and 4 bases, with 13 bases remaining between them. Written as DNA, the CDR3 is TGTGCCAGCAGCCAGGCAGAAGGGGGGTACGAGCAGTACGTC. Translating gives CASSQAEGGYEQYV.

This chain joins TRBV27 and TRBJ2-3; 7 bases are a match to TRBD1. Germline assignment: CDR1 MNHEY and CDR2 SMNVEV (reference sequence). The trim removed 3 bases at V and 5 bases at J, leaving 5 bases unmatched. This CDR3 is 14 amino acids long. The CDR3 loop reads CASSLRGGKDTQYF. CDR3 DNA sequence: TGTGCCAGCAGTTTGAGAGGGGGCAAAGATACGCAGTATTTT.

The gene calls are TRBV23-1 and TRBJ1-4; weak D call: TRBD1 (5 bases). TRBV23-1 is an ORF for which the function is uncertain. The CDR3 is made up of 14 amino acids. Trimming shortened V by 3 bases and J by 5 bases, and 10 bases separated the two germline ends. The CDR3 sequence: CASSQEGRNEKLFF. In nucleotides, the CDR3 is TGCGCCAGCAGTCAGGAGGGGCGGAATGAAAAACTGTTTTTT.

The chain employs TRBV27 and TRBJ1-4; maybe TRBD1 (5 bases). V lost 5 bases and J 8 bases, leaving 15 bases between the germline ends. Germline values: CDR1 MNHEY, CDR2 SMNVEV (reference sequence). This CDR3 is built from 14 residues. The CDR3 coding sequence is TGTGCCAGCAGTGAGCGGGCGGGGGGAGAAAAACTGTTTTTT. Residues: CASSERAGGEKLFF.

This sequence joins TRBV6-1 and TRBJ2-2; D gene uncertain. The CDR3 runs 15 residues. The V and J ends lost 0 bases and 3 bases respectively, with 8 bases between them. Germline lookup yields CDR1 MNHNS and CDR2 SASEGT. The CDR3 is CASSEAGLYTGELFF. The CDR3 nucleotides are TGTGCCAGCAGTGAAGCGGGTTTATACACCGGGGAGCTGTTTTTT.

V and J are TRBV9 and TRBJ2-3; possible D gene TRBD1, 5 bases. V lost 0 bases and J lost 5, with 7 bases in between. Germline loops: CDR1 SGDLS, CDR2 YYNGEE. The CDR3 totals 13 residues. CDR3: CASSVGGQDTQYF. CDR3 DNA sequence: TGTGCCAGCAGCGTAGGTGGACAAGATACGCAGTATTTT.

This clone turned up a few times. The chain recombines TRBV27 with TRBJ1-1; TRBD1 aligns across 9 bases. CDR1 MNHEY and CDR2 SMNVEV come from the germline V gene (reference sequence). V lost 10 bases, J lost 4 bases, and 10 bases stayed unmatched. The length of the CDR3 is 14 residues. DNA for the CDR3: TGTGCCACCACTCCGGGACAGGGATCCACTGAAGCTTTCTTT. Protein: CATTPGQGSTEAFF.

The chain uses TRBV5-4 and TRBJ1-1; maybe TRBD1 (5 bases). The CDR3 length is 13 residues. The germline V gene has CDR1 SGHNT and CDR2 YYREEE (reference sequence). Trimming stripped 3 bases from V and 3 bases from J, with 9 bases between. This chain's CDR3 is CASSYGGDTEAFF. DNA for the CDR3: TGTGCCAGCAGCTATGGGGGGGACACTGAAGCTTTCTTT.

The chain recombines TRBV15 with TRBJ1-1; no clear D. The germline V gene has CDR1 LNHNV and CDR2 YYDKDF (reference sequence). Between the trimmed V and J ends, which lost 0 bases and 2 bases, there was a span of 19 bases. The CDR3 extends over 18 amino acids. The CDR3 sequence is CATSRDLQRNHINTEAFF. The CDR3 nucleotides read TGTGCCACCAGCAGAGATCTACAGAGAAACCATATAAACACTGAAGCTTTCTTT.

In nucleotides, the CDR3 is TGTGCCAGCAGTTTACTAGGGGGCGACCTCGAAACTGAAGCTTTCTTT. Its translation is CASSLLGGDLETEAFF. The chain couples TRBV27 to TRBJ1-1, with 7 nucleotides matching TRBD1. The CDR3 contains 16 residues. The germline gives CDR1 MNHEY, CDR2 SMNVEV (reference sequence). Trimming took 2 bases from V and 5 from J; bases not matched to a gene: 11.